The 10 T cell receptor beta chains given below trace back to one sample, sequenced in a study of molecular identifiers for immune sequencing clone quantification. TCRdb reprocessed the PCR reads with MiXCR, giving one entry per CDR3 protein. The table has roughly 630,000 distinct CDR3 sequences, about 25% seen once. The sequenced sample was naive CD8+ T cells from blood, with Jurkat cell RNA spiked in. Indicated subset: FACS-sorted CD8+CD4-CCR7+CD45RA+ naive T cells. These receptors were collected from a human donor in good health. Some libraries in this study had Jurkat cell RNA spiked in.

In regard to this clonotype: Given a much more abundant clone one base away, this may be a read error. The rearrangement uses TRBV29-1 and TRBJ1-1; D remains unclear. The CDR3 length is 13 residues. CDR1 is SQVTM and CDR2 is ANQGSEA in the germline V gene. The CDR3 nucleotides read TGCAGCGCTGAAGGCAGGCAGAACACTGAAGCTTTCTTT. As protein: CSAEGRQNTEAFF.

This clonotype was seen more than once but under ten times. J is TRBJ2-7 and V is TRBV6-2 or TRBV6-3; D possibly corresponds to TRBD2 (5 bases). Looked up from germline, CDR1 is MNHEY and CDR2 is SVGEGT. The CDR3 totals 14 residues. Trimming stripped 4 bases from V and 6 bases from J, with 16 bases between. The CDR3 here is CASSSSRPTGEQYF. Here the CDR3 DNA reads TGTGCCAGCAGTTCTAGCCGCCCCACGGGCGAGCAGTACTTC.

As to this clonotype: A read error may produce the germline difference seen at one junction end. CDR3 in DNA: TGTGCCAGCAGTTTACAGGGCGGAAGCACCATATATTTT. Amino acids: CASSLQGGSTIYF. The chain uses TRBV27 and TRBJ1-3; perhaps TRBD1 as D (5 bases). The CDR3 is 13 amino acids. The germline V gene encodes CDR1 MNHEY and CDR2 SMNVEV (reference sequence).

The chain couples TRBV19 to TRBJ1-1; possible D gene TRBD1, 5 bases. CDR1 is LNHDA, CDR2 SQIVND, per germline (reference sequence). The V gene lost 8 bases and the J gene lost 4 bases, with 11 bases spanning the gap. The CDR3 has 12 residues. The chain's CDR3 is CASQTGLTEAFF. CDR3 nucleotide sequence: TGTGCCAGTCAAACGGGACTCACTGAAGCTTTCTTT.

This clonotype was detected many times. This rearrangement joins TRBV27 to TRBJ1-5; no reliable D call. The germline gives CDR1 MNHEY, CDR2 SMNVEV (reference sequence). V lost 3 bases to trimming and J lost 0 bases, with 9 bases between them. The CDR3 covers 15 residues. CDR3 protein: CASSLASHSNQPQHF. The CDR3 DNA follows: TGTGCCAGCAGTTTGGCCAGTCATAGCAATCAGCCCCAGCATTTT.

With respect to this clonotype: The germline gene is not matched at one end of the junction; a read error may be the cause. J is TRBJ1-1 and V is TRBV20-1, with 10 bases aligning to TRBD1. CDR1 is DFQATT and CDR2 is SNEGSKA in the germline V gene (reference sequence). CDR3 size: 16 residues. The chain's CDR3 is CSARSPGTGVRTEALF. DNA for the CDR3: TGCAGTGCTAGGTCGCCCGGGACAGGGGTCCGCACTGAAGCTCTCTTT.

This clonotype showed up just once. One base away lies a much larger clone, so this may be a sequencing read error. The V and J genes are TRBV7-8 and TRBJ1-1; 10 bases are shared with TRBD1. Germline V lookup: CDR1 SGHVS, CDR2 FQNEAQ. Trimming removed 5 bases from V and 3 bases from J; junction bases left unmatched: 12. This CDR3 spans 17 amino acids. The CDR3 reads CASSTRGQGSLDTEAFF. In nucleotides, the CDR3 is TGTGCCAGCAGCACGCGGGGACAGGGGAGTCTCGACACTGAAGCTTTCTTT.

This clonotype occurred a few times. The chain is built from TRBV20-1 and TRBJ2-7; D uncertain. Germline CDR1 DFQATT, CDR2 SNEGSKA (reference sequence). V was cut by 0 bases and J by 1 base, with 7 bases left in between. CDR3 length: 13 amino acids. The CDR3 protein is CSARERASYEQYF. The CDR3 nucleotides read TGCAGTGCTAGAGAACGGGCTTCCTACGAGCAGTACTTC.

In this sample, this clonotype turned up a few times. The chain is built from TRBV7-8 and TRBJ1-1, with D unclear. Germline CDR1 reads SGHVS; CDR2 reads FQNEAQ. The CDR3 consists of 11 residues. V was trimmed by 2 bases and J by 10 bases, leaving 8 bases between them. CDR3 bases: TGTGCCAGCAGCTTAACGGAAGGAGCTTTCTTT. This gives the protein CASSLTEGAFF.

Remarks on this clonotype: At one of its ends the junction is not consistent with the germline gene, which may arise from a read error. The chain joins TRBV6-1 to TRBJ2-2, with 7 bases identical to TRBD1. CDR1 is MNHNS, CDR2 SASEGT, per germline. The CDR3 extends over 16 amino acids. CDR3 protein: CTSSEDRHFNTGELFF. The CDR3 region has the DNA TGTACCAGCAGCGAGGACAGGCATTTTAACACCGGGGAGCTGTTTTTT.